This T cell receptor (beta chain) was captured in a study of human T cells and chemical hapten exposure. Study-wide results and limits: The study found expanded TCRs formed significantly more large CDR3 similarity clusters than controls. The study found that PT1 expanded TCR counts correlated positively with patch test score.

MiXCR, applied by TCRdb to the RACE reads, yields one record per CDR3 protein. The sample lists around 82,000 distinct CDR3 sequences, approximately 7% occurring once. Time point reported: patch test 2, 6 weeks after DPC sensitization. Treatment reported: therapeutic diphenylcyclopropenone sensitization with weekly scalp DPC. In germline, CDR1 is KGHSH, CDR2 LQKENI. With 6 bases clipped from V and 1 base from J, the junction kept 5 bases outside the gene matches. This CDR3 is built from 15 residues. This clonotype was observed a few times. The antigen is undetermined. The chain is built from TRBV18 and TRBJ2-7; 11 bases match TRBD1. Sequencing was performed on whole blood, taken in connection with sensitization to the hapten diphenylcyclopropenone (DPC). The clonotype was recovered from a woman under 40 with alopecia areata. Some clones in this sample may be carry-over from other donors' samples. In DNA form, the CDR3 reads TGTGCCAGCTCGGCCGGGACAGGGGGTTCCTACGAGCAGTACTTC. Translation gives CASSAGTGGSYEQYF. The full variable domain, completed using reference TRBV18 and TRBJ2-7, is NAGVMQNPRHLVRRRGQEARLRCSPMKGHSHVYWYRQLPEEGLKFMVYLQKENIIDESGMPKERFSAEFPKEGPSILRIQQVVRGDSAAYFCASSAGTGGSYEQYFGPGTRLTVT.